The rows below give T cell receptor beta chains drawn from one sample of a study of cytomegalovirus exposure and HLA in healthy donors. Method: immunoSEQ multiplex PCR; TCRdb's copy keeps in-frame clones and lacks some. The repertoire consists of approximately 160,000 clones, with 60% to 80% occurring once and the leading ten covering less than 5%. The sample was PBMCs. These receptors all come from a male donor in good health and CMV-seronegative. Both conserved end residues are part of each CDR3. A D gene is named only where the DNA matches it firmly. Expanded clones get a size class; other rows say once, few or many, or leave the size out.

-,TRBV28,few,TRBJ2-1,TGTGCCAGCAGTTTGGGGCGGGATCCGCTCAATGAGCAGTTCTTC,CASSLGRDPLNEQFF
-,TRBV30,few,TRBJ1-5,TGTGCCTGGAGTGCTACAGGGACCTCGGGCGTTGGGCAGCCCCAGCATTTT,CAWSATGTSGVGQPQHF
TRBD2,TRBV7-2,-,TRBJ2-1,TGTGCCAGCAGCTTTACTAGCGGGAGTGGAAGTGAGCAGTTCTTC,CASSFTSGSGSEQFF
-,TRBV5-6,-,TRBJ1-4,TGTGCCAGCAGCTTCTTCGGGGAAAAACTGTTTTTT,CASSFFGEKLFF
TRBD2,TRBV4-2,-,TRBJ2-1,TGTGCCAGCAGCCAAATACTAGCGGGACCATACAATGAGCAGTTCTTC,CASSQILAGPYNEQFF
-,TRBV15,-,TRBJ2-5,TGTGCCACCAGCAGGCCGGGACAAGAGACCCAGTACTTC,CATSRPGQETQYF
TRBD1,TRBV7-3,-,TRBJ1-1,TGTGCCAGCAGCTCCGAGGGGGCGTACACTGAAGCTTTCTTT,CASSSEGAYTEAFF
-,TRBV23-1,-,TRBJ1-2,TGCGCCAGCAGTCAATCGAGCCAGGGCAACTATGGCTACACCTTC,CASSQSSQGNYGYTF
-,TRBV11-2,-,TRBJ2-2,TGTGCCAGCAGCTGGGCGGGGAACACCGGGGAGCTGTTTTTT,CASSWAGNTGELFF
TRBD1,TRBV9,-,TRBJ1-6,TGTGCCAGCAGCGCCGATCCGGGACAGGGGACCTATAATTCACCCCTCCACTTT,CASSADPGQGTYNSPLHF
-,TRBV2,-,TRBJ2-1,TGTGCCAGCAGTGAATGGGGGGACAATGAGCAGTTCTTC,CASSEWGDNEQFF
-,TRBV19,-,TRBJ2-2,TGTGCCAGTAGTATTACTAGGGGGATCGCCGGGGAGCTGTTTTTT,CASSITRGIAGELFF
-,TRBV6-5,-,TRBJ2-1,TGTGCCAGCAGTTATGTAGATCAGCAGTTCTTC,CASSYVDQQFF
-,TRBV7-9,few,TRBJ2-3,TGTGCCAGCAGCCACCCCCTAAAGTCCACAGATACGCAGTATTTT,CASSHPLKSTDTQYF
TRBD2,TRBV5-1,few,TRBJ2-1,TGCGCCAGCAGCAACGGACTAGCGGGGGGATACAATGAGCAGTTCTTC,CASSNGLAGGYNEQFF
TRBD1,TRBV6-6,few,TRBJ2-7,TGTGCCAGCAGCCCCACAGGGGGCGGCTACGAGCAGTACTTC,CASSPTGGGYEQYF
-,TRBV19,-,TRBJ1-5,TGTGCCGGGGGGAGCAATCAGCCCCAGCATTTT,CAGGSNQPQHF
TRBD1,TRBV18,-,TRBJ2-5,TGTGCCAGCTCACCTAGGACAGGGGCGAGTCAAGAGACCCAGTACTTC,CASSPRTGASQETQYF
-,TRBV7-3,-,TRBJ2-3,TGTGCCAGCAGCTTATTCGGGACTCAGAGAGATACGCAGTATTTT,CASSLFGTQRDTQYF
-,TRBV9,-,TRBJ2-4,TGTGCCAGCAGCGTAGGTCGGCCACGGATCGGGAACATTCAGTACTTC,CASSVGRPRIGNIQYF
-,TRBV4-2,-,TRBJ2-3,TGTGCCAGCAGCCAACTGGGACTTGACACAGATACGCAGTATTTT,CASSQLGLDTDTQYF
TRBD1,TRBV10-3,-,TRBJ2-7,TGTGCCATCACCCGGACAGGGGATTCCTACGAGCAGTACTTC,CAITRTGDSYEQYF
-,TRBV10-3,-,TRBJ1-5,TGTGCCATCAGTGAGTCTGGCCAGGGCCATCAGCCCCAGCATTTT,CAISESGQGHQPQHF
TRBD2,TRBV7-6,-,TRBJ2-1,TGTGCCAGCAGCTTAAACCCAGCGGGAGGGGGGAATGAGCAGTTCTTC,CASSLNPAGGGNEQFF